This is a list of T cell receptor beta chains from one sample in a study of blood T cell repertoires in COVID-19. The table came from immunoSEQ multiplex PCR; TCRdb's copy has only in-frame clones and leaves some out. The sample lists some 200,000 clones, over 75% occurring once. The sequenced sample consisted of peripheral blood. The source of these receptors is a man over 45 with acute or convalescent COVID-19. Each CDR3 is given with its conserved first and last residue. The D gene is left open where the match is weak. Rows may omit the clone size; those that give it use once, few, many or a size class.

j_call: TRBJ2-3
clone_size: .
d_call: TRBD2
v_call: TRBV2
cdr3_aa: CASKFTSGSSDTQYF
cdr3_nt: TGTGCCAGCAAGTTCACTAGCGGGAGCTCAGATACGCAGTATTTT

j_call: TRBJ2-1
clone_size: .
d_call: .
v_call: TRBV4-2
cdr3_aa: CASSSREQQASEQFF
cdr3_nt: TGTGCCAGCAGCTCCAGGGAACAGCAAGCCAGTGAGCAGTTCTTC

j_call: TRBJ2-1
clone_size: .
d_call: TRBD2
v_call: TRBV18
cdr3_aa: CASSPRLAHEQFF
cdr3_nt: TGTGCCAGCTCACCAAGACTAGCTCATGAGCAGTTCTTC

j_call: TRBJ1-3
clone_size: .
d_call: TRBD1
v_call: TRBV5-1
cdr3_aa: CASSPRTGGGNTIYF
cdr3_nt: TGCGCCAGCAGCCCAAGGACAGGGGGTGGAAACACCATATATTTT

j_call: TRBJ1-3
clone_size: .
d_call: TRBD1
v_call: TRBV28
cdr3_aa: CASRSQGAGNTIYF
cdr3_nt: TGTGCCAGCAGATCACAGGGGGCTGGAAACACCATATATTTT

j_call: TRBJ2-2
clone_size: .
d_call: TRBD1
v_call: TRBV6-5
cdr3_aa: CASETTGGGTGELFF
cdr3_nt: TGTGCCAGCGAAACGACAGGGGGCGGTACCGGGGAGCTGTTTTTT

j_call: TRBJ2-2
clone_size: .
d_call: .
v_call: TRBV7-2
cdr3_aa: CASSLFPAGNTGELFF
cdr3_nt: TGTGCCAGCAGCTTATTCCCAGCAGGGAACACCGGGGAGCTGTTTTTT

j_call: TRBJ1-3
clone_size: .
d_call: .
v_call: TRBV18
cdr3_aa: CASSPRQVLSGNTIYF
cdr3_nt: TGTGCCAGCTCACCAAGACAGGTCCTCTCTGGAAACACCATATATTTT

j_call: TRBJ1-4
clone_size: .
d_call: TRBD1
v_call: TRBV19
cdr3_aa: CASRTGGDEKLFF
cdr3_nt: TGTGCCAGCAGGACAGGGGGAGATGAAAAACTGTTTTTT

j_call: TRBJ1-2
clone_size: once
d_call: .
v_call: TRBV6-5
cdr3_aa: CASSSARSYGYTF
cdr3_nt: TGTGCCAGCAGTTCGGCGCGGTCCTATGGCTACACCTTC

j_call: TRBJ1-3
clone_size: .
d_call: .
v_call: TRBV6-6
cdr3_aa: CASSYAEPYWNTIYF
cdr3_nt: TGTGCCAGCAGTTACGCGGAACCCTATTGGAACACCATATATTTT

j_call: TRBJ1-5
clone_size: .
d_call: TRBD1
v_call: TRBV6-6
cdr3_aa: CAIRDRGNQPQHF
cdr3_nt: TGTGCCATCAGGGACAGGGGCAATCAGCCCCAGCATTTT

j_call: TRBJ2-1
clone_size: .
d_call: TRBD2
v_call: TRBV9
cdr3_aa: CASSVRPLAGEDNEQFF
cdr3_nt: TGTGCCAGCAGCGTACGTCCTCTAGCGGGAGAGGACAATGAGCAGTTCTTC

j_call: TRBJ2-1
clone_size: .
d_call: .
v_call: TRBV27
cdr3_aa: CASSPQGFEQFF
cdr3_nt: TGTGCCAGCAGTCCTCAGGGGTTTGAGCAGTTCTTC

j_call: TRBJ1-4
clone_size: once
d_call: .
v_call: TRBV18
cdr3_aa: CASSLQGLKADEKLFF
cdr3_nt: TGTGCCAGCTCACTGCAGGGGCTAAAAGCTGATGAAAAACTGTTTTTT

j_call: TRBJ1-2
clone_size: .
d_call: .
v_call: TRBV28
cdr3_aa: CAPSPRQHGRYGYTF
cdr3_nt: TGTGCCCCCTCGCCGCGACAGCACGGGAGGTACGGCTACACCTTC

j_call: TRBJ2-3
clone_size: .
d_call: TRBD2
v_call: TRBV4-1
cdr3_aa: CASSQVRQGLAGGPNTQYF
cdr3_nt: TGCGCCAGCAGCCAAGTGCGACAGGGACTAGCGGGAGGGCCTAATACGCAGTATTTT

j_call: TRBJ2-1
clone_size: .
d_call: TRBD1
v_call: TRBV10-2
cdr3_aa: CASSEIGTVGINEQFF
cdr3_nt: TGCGCCAGCAGTGAGATCGGGACAGTAGGTATCAATGAGCAGTTCTTC

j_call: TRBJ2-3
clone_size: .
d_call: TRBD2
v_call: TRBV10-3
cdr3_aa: CAISGGLAGGTDTQYF
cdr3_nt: TGTGCCATCAGTGGGGGACTAGCGGGGGGCACAGATACGCAGTATTTT

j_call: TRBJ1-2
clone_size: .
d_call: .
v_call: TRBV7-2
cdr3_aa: CASSPTRQDLAYGYTF
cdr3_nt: TGTGCCAGCAGCCCTACCAGACAGGACTTGGCCTATGGCTACACCTTC

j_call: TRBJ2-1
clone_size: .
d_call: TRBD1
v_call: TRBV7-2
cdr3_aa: CASSLAASDEGQGSYNEQFF
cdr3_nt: TGTGCCAGCAGCTTAGCGGCGTCCGATGAGGGACAGGGCTCCTACAATGAGCAGTTCTTC

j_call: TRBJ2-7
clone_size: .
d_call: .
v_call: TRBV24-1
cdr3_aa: CATQIPSYEQYF
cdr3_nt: TGTGCCACCCAAATTCCCTCCTACGAGCAGTACTTC

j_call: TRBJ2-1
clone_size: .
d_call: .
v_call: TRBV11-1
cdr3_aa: CASTRNGYNEQFF
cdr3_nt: TGTGCCAGCACCCGTAACGGCTACAATGAGCAGTTCTTC

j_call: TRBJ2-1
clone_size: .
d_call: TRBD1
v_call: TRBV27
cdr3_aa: CASSPWTGFNEQFF
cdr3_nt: TGTGCCAGCAGTCCCTGGACAGGGTTTAATGAGCAGTTCTTC

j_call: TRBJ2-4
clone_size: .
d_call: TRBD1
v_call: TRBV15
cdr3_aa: CATSRGTVPGGAIAKNIQYF
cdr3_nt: TGTGCCACCAGCAGAGGGACGGTCCCAGGGGGTGCTATAGCCAAAAACATTCAGTACTTC

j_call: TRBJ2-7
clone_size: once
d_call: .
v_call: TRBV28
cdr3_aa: CASSQQGYEQYF
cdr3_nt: TGTGCCAGCAGCCAACAGGGTTACGAGCAGTACTTC

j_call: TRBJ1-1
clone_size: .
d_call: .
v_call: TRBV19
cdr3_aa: CASSYSNMNTEAFF
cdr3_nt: TGTGCCAGTAGTTACAGTAACATGAACACTGAAGCTTTCTTT

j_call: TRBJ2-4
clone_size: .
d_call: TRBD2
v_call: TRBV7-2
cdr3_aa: CASSLMASGAKNIQYF
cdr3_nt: TGTGCCAGCAGCTTAATGGCTAGCGGGGCCAAAAACATTCAGTACTTC

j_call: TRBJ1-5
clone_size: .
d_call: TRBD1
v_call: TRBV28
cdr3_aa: CASSLSGGNQPQHF
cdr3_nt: TGTGCCAGCAGTTTATCAGGGGGTAATCAGCCCCAGCATTTT

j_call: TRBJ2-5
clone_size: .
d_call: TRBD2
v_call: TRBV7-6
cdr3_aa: CASGGGMGTQYF
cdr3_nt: TGTGCCAGCGGCGGGGGAATGGGGACCCAGTACTTC

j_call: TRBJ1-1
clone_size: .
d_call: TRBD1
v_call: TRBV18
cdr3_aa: CASSRSQGGMTEAFF
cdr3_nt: TGTGCCAGCTCTCGAAGTCAAGGGGGCATGACTGAAGCTTTCTTT

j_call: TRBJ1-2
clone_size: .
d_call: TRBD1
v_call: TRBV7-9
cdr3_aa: CASSPSGTVYGYTF
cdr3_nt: TGTGCCAGCAGCCCTTCCGGGACAGTCTATGGCTACACCTTC

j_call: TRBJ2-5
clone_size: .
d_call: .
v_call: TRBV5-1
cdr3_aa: CASSQVDIQETQYF
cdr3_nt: TGCGCCAGCAGCCAAGTGGACATCCAAGAGACCCAGTACTTC

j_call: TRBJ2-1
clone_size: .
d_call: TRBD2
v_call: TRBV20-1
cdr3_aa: CSASGSGAYNEQFF
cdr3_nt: TGCAGTGCTAGTGGTAGCGGGGCCTACAATGAGCAGTTCTTC

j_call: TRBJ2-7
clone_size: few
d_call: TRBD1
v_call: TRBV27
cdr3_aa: CASSFDRGNEQYF
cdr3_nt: TGTGCCAGCAGTTTCGACAGGGGGAACGAGCAGTACTTC

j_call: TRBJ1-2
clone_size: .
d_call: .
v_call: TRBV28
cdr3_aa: CASIPGGGNYGYTF
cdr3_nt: TGTGCCAGCATCCCAGGTGGGGGGAACTATGGCTACACCTTC

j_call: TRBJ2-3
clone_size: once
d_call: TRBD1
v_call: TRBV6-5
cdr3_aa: CASSYSGQGRDTQYF
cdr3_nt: TGTGCCAGCAGTTACTCAGGACAGGGGCGGGATACGCAGTATTTT

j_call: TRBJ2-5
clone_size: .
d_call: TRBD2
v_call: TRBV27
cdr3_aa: CASSLLASGGIQETQYF
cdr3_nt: TGTGCCAGCAGTTTATTAGCTAGCGGGGGGATCCAAGAGACCCAGTACTTC

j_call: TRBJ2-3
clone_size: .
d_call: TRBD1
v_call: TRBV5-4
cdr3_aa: CASSLDLRGSDTQYF
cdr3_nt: TGTGCCAGCAGCTTAGACCTCAGGGGGTCAGATACGCAGTATTTT

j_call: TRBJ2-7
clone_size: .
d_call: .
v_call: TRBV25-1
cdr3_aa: CASSETYEQYF
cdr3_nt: TGTGCCAGCAGTGAAACTTACGAGCAGTACTTC

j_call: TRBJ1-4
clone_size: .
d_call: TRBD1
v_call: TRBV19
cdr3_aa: CASSAAGGLGEKLFF
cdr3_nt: TGTGCCAGTAGTGCCGCAGGGGGCTTAGGAGAAAAACTGTTTTTT

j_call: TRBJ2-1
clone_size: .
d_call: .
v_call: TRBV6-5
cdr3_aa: CASRGGANYNEQFF
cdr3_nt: TGTGCCAGCCGAGGGGGGGCGAACTACAATGAGCAGTTCTTC

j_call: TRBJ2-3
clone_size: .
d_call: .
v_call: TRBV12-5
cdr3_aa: CASGLGENTQYF
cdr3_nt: TGTGCTAGTGGTTTGGGCGAAAATACGCAGTATTTT

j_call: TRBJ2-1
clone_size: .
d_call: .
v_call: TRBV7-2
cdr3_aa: CASSYTRSYNEQFF
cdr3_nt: TGTGCCAGCAGCTACACCCGCTCCTACAATGAGCAGTTCTTC

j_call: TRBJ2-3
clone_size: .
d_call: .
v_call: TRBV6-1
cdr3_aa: CASSEAAGTDTQYF
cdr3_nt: TGTGCCAGCAGTGAAGCAGCCGGGACTGATACGCAGTATTTT

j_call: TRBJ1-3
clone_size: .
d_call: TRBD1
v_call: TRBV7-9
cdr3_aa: CASSRTGASGNTIYF
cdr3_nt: TGTGCCAGCAGCCGGACAGGGGCGTCTGGAAACACCATATATTTT

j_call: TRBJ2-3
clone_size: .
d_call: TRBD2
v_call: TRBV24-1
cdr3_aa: CATSVASGVSDTQYF
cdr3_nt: TGTGCCACCAGTGTGGCTAGCGGGGTATCAGATACGCAGTATTTT

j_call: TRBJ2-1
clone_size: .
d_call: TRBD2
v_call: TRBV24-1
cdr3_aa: CATSDPGLGLDEQFF
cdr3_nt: TGTGCCACCAGTGATCCGGGACTAGGTCTTGATGAGCAGTTCTTC

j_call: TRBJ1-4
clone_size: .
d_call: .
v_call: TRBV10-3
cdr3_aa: CAISNSANEKLFF
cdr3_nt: TGTGCCATCAGTAACTCCGCTAATGAAAAACTGTTTTTT

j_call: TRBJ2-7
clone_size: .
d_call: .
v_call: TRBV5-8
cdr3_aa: CASSPGLVLMDEQYF
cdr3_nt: TGTGCCAGCAGCCCGGGACTGGTCTTAATGGACGAGCAGTACTTC

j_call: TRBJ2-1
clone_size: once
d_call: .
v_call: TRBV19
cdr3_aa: CASNAYLSSYNEQFF
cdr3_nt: TGTGCCAGTAACGCGTATCTAAGCTCCTACAATGAGCAGTTCTTC

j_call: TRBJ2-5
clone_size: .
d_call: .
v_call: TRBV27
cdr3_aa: CASSLRQTQETQYF
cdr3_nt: TGTGCCAGCAGTTTACGACAGACCCAAGAGACCCAGTACTTC